Only a few counts were recorded for the clone carrying this TCR beta chain. V lost 0 bases to trimming and J lost 9 bases, with 12 bases between them. The CDR3 consists of 14 residues. Germline V lookup: CDR1 MNHEY, CDR2 SVGEGT. The source of the sample is a study of blood T cell repertoires in COVID-19. Assay used: immunoSEQ multiplex PCR; TCRdb lists only in-frame clones, some missing. The sample records some 69,000 clones, almost 80% being singletons. This receptor was obtained from a man in his 60s with acute or convalescent COVID-19. Sequenced material: peripheral blood. The chain employs TRBV6-2 or TRBV6-3 and TRBJ2-4, with a weak D call TRBD2 (6 bases). The CDR3 bases are TGTGCCAGCAGTTACTCCATGGAGGGAGGCATTCAGTACTTC. It encodes CASSYSMEGGIQYF.